The 30 T cell receptor beta chains below come from one sample, sequenced in a study of T cells after yellow fever vaccination. A single record per CDR3 protein comes from TCRdb applying MiXCR to the 5' RACE reads. The table includes approximately 150,000 distinct CDR3 sequences, approximately 10% detected once. This specimen was CD8+ T cells sorted from PBMCs, taken 45 days after the yellow fever booster vaccination. The receptors stem from a man aged 18 to 29 who received the YFV17D yellow fever vaccine.

This clonotype has only a few counts. The chain recombines TRBV5-4 with TRBJ2-1; D gene uncertain. The germline V gene encodes CDR1 SGHNT and CDR2 YYREEE (reference sequence). Trimming removed 3 bases at V and 7 bases at J, with 14 bases between. This CDR3 contains 14 residues. Here the CDR3 reads CASSYGPGNNEQFF. CDR3 DNA: TGTGCCAGCAGCTATGGGCCAGGAAATAATGAGCAGTTCTTC.

This clonotype was recorded a few times. The CDR3 DNA follows: TGCAGCGTTGAAGAAGGACTGACTGGGGCCAACGTCCTGACTTTC. It yields the protein CSVEEGLTGANVLTF. The chain links TRBV29-1 to TRBJ2-6; tentatively, D is TRBD2 (5 bases). The V end was cut by 0 bases, the J end by 2 bases, with 8 bases between. This CDR3 is 15 amino acids long. From germline, CDR1 is SQVTM and CDR2 ANQGSEA.

This clonotype came up many times. This sequence joins TRBV29-1 and TRBJ1-2; 7 bases are a match to TRBD1. The V segment lost 4 bases and the J segment 5 bases; nucleotides outside the gene matches: 7. The CDR3 is 13 residues long. Looked up from germline, CDR1 is SQVTM and CDR2 is ANQGSEA. The CDR3 DNA is TGCAGCGTTGGAGGGGGCGCGAGTTATGGCTACACCTTC. Translated, it gives CSVGGGASYGYTF.

Many counts were recorded for this clonotype. This chain uses TRBV5-1 with TRBJ2-1; 10 bases are shared with TRBD2. The CDR3 is made up of 15 amino acids. Germline V lookup: CDR1 SGHRS, CDR2 YFSETQ. V was pared by 4 bases and J by 7 bases, with 8 bases of the junction left unmatched. The CDR3 here is CASSDIAGGGNEQFF. DNA for the CDR3: TGCGCCAGCAGCGACATAGCGGGGGGAGGAAATGAGCAGTTCTTC.

The CDR3 is CASSLVSATRRYTQYF. CDR3 sequence (DNA): TGTGCCAGCAGTTTAGTCTCTGCTACCCGCAGGTATACGCAGTATTTT. V is TRBV27 and J is TRBJ2-3, with unresolved D. There are 16 residues in the CDR3. Germline-derived CDR1 and CDR2 are MNHEY and SMNVEV (reference sequence). Trimming removed 2 bases from V and 7 bases from J, with 19 bases in between.

This chain links TRBV5-1 with TRBJ2-7; D is perhaps TRBD1 (6 bases). Trimming took off 4 bases at V and 6 bases at J, with 11 bases between the two ends. The CDR3 is 12 residues long. CDR1 SGHRS and CDR2 YFSETQ come from the germline V gene. The CDR3 sequence: CASSPRGTEQYF. As DNA, the CDR3 is TGCGCCAGCAGCCCAAGGGGGACCGAGCAGTACTTC.

This clonotype has more than one count but fewer than ten. J is TRBJ2-7 and V is TRBV5-1; the match to TRBD1 covers 9 bases. Germline trimming cut 0 bases from V and 7 bases from J; bases unmatched to any gene: 8. This CDR3 region has 15 residues. CDR1 is SGHRS, CDR2 YFSETQ, per germline. In nucleotides, the CDR3 is TGCGCCAGCAGCTTGGTACCGGGACAGGGTTGGGAGCAGTACGTC. Translating it yields CASSLVPGQGWEQYV.

In DNA form, the CDR3 reads TGTGCCAGCAGCGGGCTCACTAGCGGGGGATACAATGAGCAGTTCTTC. Protein: CASSGLTSGGYNEQFF. V is TRBV9 and J is TRBJ2-1, with 11 positions matching TRBD2. This CDR3 region has 16 residues. The germline V gene encodes CDR1 SGDLS and CDR2 YYNGEE. The junction had 6 bases not matched to a gene; V was cut back by 3 bases and J by 4 bases.

This clonotype has only a few counts. This chain connects TRBV6-2 or TRBV6-3 to TRBJ2-3; 8 bases map to TRBD1. V shed 2 bases, J shed 2 bases, and the junction held 9 bases outside the gene matches. Germline V CDR1 and CDR2: MNHEY, SVGEGT. CDR3 length: 17 amino acids. CDR3 loop: CASSYTLAGGPTDTQYF. The CDR3, as DNA: TGTGCCAGCAGTTACACCCTGGCAGGGGGCCCCACAGATACGCAGTATTTT.

This clonotype has a handful of counts. The rearrangement joins TRBV21-1 to TRBJ1-5; TRBD1 is the table's D call, not checked against the DNA. TRBV21-1 constitutes a pseudogene. The CDR3 sequence is 16 residues long. CDR3 sequence reads: CASSLHEDRGTQPQHF. In nucleotides, the CDR3 is TGTGCCAGCAGCCTTCACGAGGACAGGGGCACTCAGCCCCAGCATTTT.

In this sample, this clonotype turned up a few times. This sequence joins TRBV11-2 and TRBJ2-2, with D tentatively TRBD2 (6 bases). There are 17 residues in the CDR3. V was trimmed by 0 bases and J by 0 bases, leaving 11 bases between them. The germline V gene has CDR1 SGHAT and CDR2 FQNNGV. This chain's CDR3 is CASSLDYWEANTGELFF. CDR3 nucleotide sequence: TGTGCCAGCAGCTTAGATTATTGGGAGGCGAACACCGGGGAGCTGTTTTTT.

This clonotype has a handful of counts. The gene calls are TRBV6-1 and TRBJ2-7, with D unresolved. Trimming took 11 bases from V and 2 from J, leaving 25 bases between them. The CDR3 is made up of 16 amino acids. Germline V gene lookup returns CDR1 MNHNS and CDR2 SASEGT. This CDR3 is CALVWEGTETTYEQYF. The CDR3 coding sequence is TGTGCCTTAGTCTGGGAAGGAACTGAGACAACCTACGAGCAGTACTTC.

CDR3 coding DNA: TGTGCCACCAGCGAGGGGGCACAAAGAGAGACCCAGTACTTC. Translation: CATSEGAQRETQYF. The chain recombines TRBV15 with TRBJ2-5, with 7 bases identical to TRBD1. CDR1 LNHNV and CDR2 YYDKDF come from the germline V gene (reference sequence). This CDR3 is 14 amino acids long. V trimming: 5 bases; J trimming: 4 bases; junction bases outside the gene matches: 7.

This clonotype has at least ten counts. V and J are TRBV6-2 or TRBV6-3 and TRBJ2-3; 9 nucleotides align to TRBD2. Trimming took 4 bases from V and 4 from J; bases not matched to a gene: 6. This CDR3 region has 15 residues. Per germline, CDR1 MNHEY and CDR2 SVGEGT. Written as DNA, the CDR3 is TGTGCCAGCAGTTCACAGCGGGGGGCCCCAGATACGCAGTATTTT. It yields the protein CASSSQRGAPDTQYF.

The V call is TRBV27, the J call TRBJ1-2, with D unclear. The CDR3 extends over 14 amino acids. Trimming stripped 0 bases from V and 1 base from J, with 6 bases between. Germline CDR1 MNHEY, CDR2 SMNVEV (reference sequence). The CDR3 DNA sequence: TGTGCCAGCAGTTTATCTCCGGTTAACTATGGCTACACCTTC. Amino acid sequence: CASSLSPVNYGYTF.

This clonotype showed up just a few times. The chain combines TRBV27 with TRBJ1-5, with no clear D. The CDR3 covers 16 residues. Trimming removed 3 bases from V and 5 bases from J, with 17 bases in between. The germline V gene has CDR1 MNHEY and CDR2 SMNVEV (reference sequence). CDR3 in amino acids: CASSFLTEKWDQPQHF. The CDR3 DNA follows: TGTGCCAGCAGTTTTCTGACCGAAAAGTGGGATCAGCCCCAGCATTTT.

The chain joins TRBV27 to TRBJ1-4; D is uncertain. Germline CDR1 is MNHEY and CDR2 is SMNVEV (reference sequence). The ends were cut back, 0 bases at V and 0 bases at J, with 11 bases in the middle. CDR3 length: 17 amino acids. The CDR3: CASSLSVQPSTNEKLFF. In DNA form, the CDR3 reads TGTGCCAGCAGTTTATCTGTACAACCTTCAACTAATGAAAAACTGTTTTTT.

The chain uses TRBV27 and TRBJ2-7, with 7 nucleotides matching TRBD2. V lost 2 bases to trimming and J lost 3 bases; unmatched junction nucleotides: 4. The V gene's germline CDR1 is MNHEY and CDR2 SMNVEV (reference sequence). The CDR3 contains 14 residues. The CDR3 here is CASSLGGGDYEQYF. The CDR3, as DNA: TGTGCCAGCAGTTTAGGCGGGGGTGACTACGAGCAGTACTTC.

V gene TRBV4-1 combines with J gene TRBJ2-3, with D maybe TRBD2 (5 bases). Looked up from germline, CDR1 is MGHRA and CDR2 is YSYEKL. There are 16 residues in the CDR3. V dropped 0 bases and J dropped 4 bases, with 14 bases sitting between them. CDR3 sequence reads: CASSQDPWLAPDTQYF. The DNA for the CDR3 is TGCGCCAGCAGCCAAGATCCATGGCTAGCCCCAGATACGCAGTATTTT.

This chain links TRBV20-1 with TRBJ2-7; possible D gene TRBD1, 6 bases. The ends were cut back, 0 bases at V and 6 bases at J, with 18 bases in the middle. The CDR3 has 15 residues. Looked up from germline, CDR1 is DFQATT and CDR2 is SNEGSKA (reference sequence). CDR3 sequence (DNA): TGCAGTGCTAGAGATTTGGTCAGGGGATGGTCCGAGCAGTACGTC. Protein product: CSARDLVRGWSEQYV.

The V and J genes are TRBV4-1 and TRBJ2-5; possibly TRBD2 for D (5 bases). Germline V CDR1 and CDR2: MGHRA, YSYEKL. The CDR3 consists of 16 residues. Trimming took off 0 bases at V and 0 bases at J, with 11 bases between the two ends. The CDR3 nucleotides read TGCGCCAGCAGCCAAGAATCGCGCGGGTACCAAGAGACCCAGTACTTC. Residues: CASSQESRGYQETQYF.

This chain joins TRBV11-2 and TRBJ2-1; TRBD2 aligns across 7 bases. The CDR3 contains 18 residues. The V segment lost 0 bases and the J segment 4 bases; nucleotides outside the gene matches: 12. Looked up from germline, CDR1 is SGHAT and CDR2 is FQNNGV. The CDR3 region has the DNA TGTGCCAGCAGCTTAGATGTTCAGGGCAGGGAGGGGTACAATGAGCAGTTCTTC. Protein product: CASSLDVQGREGYNEQFF.

The table lists this clonotype with a few counts. The rearrangement joins TRBV7-2 to TRBJ1-1, with D perhaps TRBD1 (6 bases). V gave up 2 bases and J gave up 5 bases, with 15 bases separating them. The CDR3 contains 15 residues. The germline V gene encodes CDR1 SGHTA and CDR2 FQGNSA. CDR3 protein: CASSLLRGVSTEAFF. The CDR3 DNA reads as TGTGCCAGCAGCTTACTCAGGGGCGTTAGTACTGAAGCTTTCTTT.

The V call is TRBV29-1, the J call TRBJ2-3, with 8 bases fitting TRBD1. The CDR3 runs 15 residues. The V and J ends lost 1 base and 3 bases, in that order; junction bases with no gene match: 6. Germline-derived CDR1 and CDR2 are SQVTM and ANQGSEA. In nucleotides, the CDR3 is TGCAGCGTTGAAGCCACAGGGGGTGGGACAGATACGCAGTATTTT. Its protein is CSVEATGGGTDTQYF.

The J gene is TRBJ1-5, the V gene TRBV4-3; D remains ambiguous. From germline, CDR1 is LGHNA and CDR2 YSLEER. The CDR3 extends over 15 amino acids. V shed 0 bases and J shed 7 bases, with 13 bases lying between them. The CDR3: CASSQDGRERQPQHF. CDR3 bases: TGCGCCAGCAGCCAAGATGGGAGGGAACGGCAGCCCCAGCATTTT.

The chain uses TRBV7-9 and TRBJ2-7; D uncertain. CDR1 and CDR2 from the germline V gene are SEHNR and FQNEAQ (reference sequence). Deletions cut 6 bases from V and 0 bases from J, with 9 bases between. This CDR3 region has 13 residues. The CDR3 is CASSPPASYEQYV. The CDR3 coding sequence is TGTGCCAGCAGTCCCCCCGCCTCCTACGAGCAGTACGTC.

The gene calls are TRBV12-3 or TRBV12-4 and TRBJ1-5; D is unresolved. V was pared by 6 bases and J by 4 bases, with 7 bases between. The CDR3 spans 12 residues. CDR3 in DNA: TGTGCCAGCAGGAACCGTAATCAGCCCCAGCATTTT. Translating gives CASRNRNQPQHF.

This clonotype has just a few counts. The CDR3 nucleotides read TGCGCCAGCAGCTTGGGGGGACCCACTGAAGCTTTCTTT. It translates to CASSLGGPTEAFF. This chain joins TRBV5-1 and TRBJ1-1, with D perhaps TRBD1 (5 bases). Trimming left V 0 bases short and J 4 bases short, with 7 bases between. Germline CDR1 is SGHRS and CDR2 is YFSETQ. The CDR3 spans 13 residues.

The sample holds a few counts of this clonotype. The rearrangement uses TRBV12-3 or TRBV12-4 and TRBJ2-1, with 9 bases that match TRBD1. The CDR3 runs 15 residues. The V gene end was trimmed by 7 bases and the J gene end by 8 bases; junction bases not matched to a gene: 12. CDR3 nucleotides: TGTGCCAGCACCCGAGGACAGGGGTTTATTGATGAGCAGTTCTTC. It encodes CASTRGQGFIDEQFF.

The chain couples TRBV6-1 to TRBJ2-5; D gene ambiguous. Trimming removed 2 bases from V and 5 bases from J, with 9 bases in between. Germline V gives CDR1 MNHNS, CDR2 SASEGT. The CDR3 has 13 amino acids. For the CDR3, the DNA is TGTGCCAGCAGTGAATGGACGGCCGAGACCCAGTACTTC. It encodes CASSEWTAETQYF.